These 20 T cell receptor beta chains were sequenced from one sample in a study of blood T cell repertoires in COVID-19. Repertoires were generated with immunoSEQ multiplex PCR, while TCRdb's copy carries only in-frame clones and drops some. The sample lists about 230,000 clones, over 70% seen once, with around 8.1% in the top ten. The specimen was peripheral blood. Receptors originate from a man aged 35 to 55 with active or convalescent COVID-19.

The V call is TRBV28, the J call TRBJ1-5; the D gene is possibly TRBD1 (6 bases). The CDR3 consists of 14 residues. Trimming removed 6 bases from V and 0 bases from J, with 9 bases in between. Germline loops: CDR1 MDHEN, CDR2 SYDVKM. CDR3 DNA sequence: TGTGCCAGCAGATGGGACATTAGCAATCAGCCCCAGCATTTT. Translated: CASRWDISNQPQHF.

The chain recombines TRBV13 with TRBJ2-7, with 8 bases lining up with TRBD1. Germline trimming cut 2 bases from V and 2 bases from J; bases unmatched to any gene: 5. Germline lookup yields CDR1 PRHDT and CDR2 FYEKMQ (reference sequence). CDR3 length: 15 residues. CDR3 DNA sequence: TGTGCCAGCAGCTTAAGGGACAGGCACCCCTACGAGCAGTACTTC. Its protein product is CASSLRDRHPYEQYF.

V and J are TRBV6-1 and TRBJ1-6, with TRBD1 as a possible D gene (5 bases). V lost 3 bases and J lost 9, with 12 bases in between. The CDR3 covers 14 residues. CDR1 and CDR2 (germline): MNHNS, SASEGT. Written as DNA, the CDR3 is TGTGCCAGCAGTGAGAGAGACAGATTTTCACCCCTCCACTTT. Amino acid sequence: CASSERDRFSPLHF.

In nucleotides, the CDR3 is TGCGCCAGCAGCCAACTCAGACTAGCGGGACTAACAGATACGCAGTATTTT. Amino acids: CASSQLRLAGLTDTQYF. The J gene is TRBJ2-3, the V gene TRBV4-1; TRBD2 matches at 11 bases. The V and J ends lost 2 bases and 3 bases, in that order; junction bases with no gene match: 7. This CDR3 contains 17 residues. Germline V gives CDR1 MGHRA, CDR2 YSYEKL.

The chain combines TRBV28 with TRBJ1-2; TRBD1 matches at 7 bases. Germline V CDR1 and CDR2: MDHEN, SYDVKM. This CDR3 contains 15 residues. V trimming: 3 bases; J trimming: 4 bases; junction bases outside the gene matches: 8. CDR3 protein: CASSFSRGSLYGYTF. Written as DNA, the CDR3 is TGTGCCAGCAGTTTCTCCAGGGGGAGCCTCTATGGCTACACCTTC.

This chain links TRBV4-1 with TRBJ2-1; D is uncertain. From germline, CDR1 is MGHRA and CDR2 YSYEKL. The V end was cut by 3 bases, the J end by 5 bases, with 11 bases between. CDR3 size: 14 residues. The DNA of the CDR3 is TGCGCCAGCAGCCAGCTACTATACGACAATGAGCAGTTCTTC. Its protein product is CASSQLLYDNEQFF.

This chain joins TRBV7-8 and TRBJ1-1; maybe TRBD1 (5 bases). This CDR3 is built from 15 residues. CDR1 is SGHVS, CDR2 FQNEAQ, per germline. The ends were cut back, 1 base at V and 5 bases at J, with 14 bases in the middle. In DNA, the CDR3 is TGTGCCAGCAGCTTAGTTGGGGCGGGGCAGACTGAAGCTTTCTTT. Translation: CASSLVGAGQTEAFF.

The chain carries TRBV2 and TRBJ2-1; D gene ambiguous. CDR1 SNHLY and CDR2 FYNNEI come from the germline V gene. There are 12 residues in the CDR3. V lost 7 bases and J 8 bases, leaving 12 bases between the germline ends. CDR3 sequence (DNA): TGTGCCAGCAAGGTGCAGGCCCATGAGCAGTTCTTC. Its protein product is CASKVQAHEQFF.

V usage is TRBV10-3 and J usage is TRBJ2-3, with D possibly being TRBD2 (7 bases). Germline V CDR1 and CDR2: ENHRY, SYGVKD. V lost 5 bases and J 5 bases, leaving 17 bases between the germline ends. CDR3 length: 15 residues. The CDR3 sequence is CAISSYGGQGDTQYF. Here the CDR3 DNA reads TGTGCCATCAGTTCTTACGGGGGGCAGGGAGATACGCAGTATTTT.

The chain couples TRBV5-8 to TRBJ1-2; 8 bases map to TRBD1. Trimming at V came to 2 bases and at J to 5 bases, leaving 8 bases not matched to a gene. CDR3 length equals 15 residues. The germline V gene encodes CDR1 SGHTS and CDR2 YDEGEE. CDR3 in DNA: TGTGCCAGCAGCTTCTCAGGGGGCCCCCTTTATGGCTACACCTTC. It translates to CASSFSGGPLYGYTF.

This chain links TRBV30 with TRBJ1-5; no clear D. Germline V CDR1 and CDR2: GTSNPN, SVGIG (reference sequence). The CDR3 contains 13 residues. Trimming pared 2 bases from V and 0 bases from J, leaving 5 bases between. The CDR3 DNA is TGTGCCTGGAGTCAGTATAGCAATCAGCCCCAGCATTTT. Amino acid sequence: CAWSQYSNQPQHF.

The chain employs TRBV30 and TRBJ1-4; D is ambiguous. V was clipped by 0 bases and J by 4 bases, with 9 bases between them. CDR3 length: 14 amino acids. In germline, CDR1 is GTSNPN, CDR2 SVGIG (reference sequence). CDR3: CAWSVLLYNEKLFF. The CDR3 bases are TGTGCCTGGAGTGTACTACTATATAATGAAAAACTGTTTTTT.

The V call is TRBV7-6, the J call TRBJ1-4, with D unresolved. V was shortened by 5 bases and J by 4 bases, with 5 bases between the two germline ends. This CDR3 spans 12 amino acids. The germline gives CDR1 SGHVS, CDR2 FNYEAQ. The CDR3 reads CASSNINEKLFF. CDR3 in DNA: TGTGCCAGCAGCAACATTAATGAAAAACTGTTTTTT.

This clone was seen once. The genes are TRBV18 and TRBJ2-7, with 9 bases lining up with TRBD1. The CDR3 spans 16 residues. V lost 0 bases and J lost 5; bases outside the gene matches: 8. Germline CDR1 KGHSH, CDR2 LQKENI. CDR3 sequence: CASSPPVTGGFNEQYF. In DNA form, the CDR3 reads TGTGCCAGCTCACCACCAGTTACAGGGGGCTTTAACGAGCAGTACTTC.

The CDR3 region has the DNA TGTGCCATCAGTCAGGACAGCTACGAGCAGTACTTC. Its translation is CAISQDSYEQYF. The gene calls are TRBV10-3 and TRBJ2-7; D is perhaps TRBD1 (6 bases). Trimming cost V 5 bases and J 3 bases, with 8 bases left between them. CDR3 length: 12 amino acids. In germline, CDR1 is ENHRY, CDR2 SYGVKD.

This clone showed up just once. This sequence joins TRBV9 and TRBJ2-5; a possible D gene is TRBD1 (6 bases). V shed 4 bases and J shed 4 bases, with 14 bases lying between them. The germline gives CDR1 SGDLS, CDR2 YYNGEE. CDR3 size: 14 residues. The CDR3 DNA reads as TGTGCCAGCAGCCCTCACAGGGCAGGAGAGACCCAGTACTTC. Translating gives CASSPHRAGETQYF.

The chain couples TRBV6-6 to TRBJ2-3; unclear D gene. V was shortened by 8 bases and J by 2 bases, with 8 bases between the two germline ends. The CDR3 is made up of 12 amino acids. The V gene's germline CDR1 is MNHNY and CDR2 SVGAGI (reference sequence). The CDR3: CASYSSTDTQYF. In DNA form, the CDR3 reads TGTGCCAGCTACAGCTCCACAGATACGCAGTATTTT.

Notes on this clone: The same CDR3 is also encoded by other DNA sequences in this sample. CDR3 DNA sequence: TGTGCCAGCAGGTCCGGGACTAGCAGAAATGAGCAGTTCTTC. Protein sequence: CASRSGTSRNEQFF. The J gene is TRBJ2-1, the V gene TRBV28; 9 bases agree with TRBD2. Germline CDR1 reads MDHEN; CDR2 reads SYDVKM. CDR3 length: 14 residues. Losses at the gene ends were 6 bases for V and 7 bases for J; bases not matched to a gene: 7.

The chain couples TRBV7-2 to TRBJ2-1; 7 bases are shared with TRBD1. The V gene end was trimmed by 5 bases and the J gene end by 7 bases; junction bases not matched to a gene: 8. Per germline, CDR1 SGHTA and CDR2 FQGNSA. The CDR3 runs to 14 residues. CDR3 DNA sequence: TGTGCCAGCAGCCCGACGGGACAGCATAATGAGCAGTTCTTC. This encodes CASSPTGQHNEQFF.

The rearrangement joins TRBV21-1 to TRBJ2-3; the D segment call TRBD2 is taken from the table without a DNA check. TRBV21-1 is classified as a pseudogene. This CDR3 has 17 amino acids. The CDR3 protein is CATAPLFGGRPTDTQYF. The CDR3 DNA sequence: TGTGCCACCGCCCCCCTATTTGGCGGGAGGCCCACAGATACGCAGTATTTT.